This T cell receptor (beta chain) was observed in a study of patients and donors after allogeneic stem cell transplantation. This clonotype was observed a few times. TCRdb reprocessed the RT-PCR reads with MiXCR, giving one entry per CDR3 protein. The table shows approximately 200,000 distinct CDR3 sequences, with roughly 15% occurring only once. CDR3 length: 13 amino acids. Germline V gives CDR1 MNHNS, CDR2 SASEGT. Germline trimming cut 6 bases from V and 2 bases from J; bases unmatched to any gene: 4. Sequences were obtained from blood, either unsorted or a sorted T cell fraction (not recorded which). The clonotype was recovered from a human donor who was either an allogeneic HSCT recipient or a stem cell or donor lymphocyte infusion donor (not recorded which). It is not recorded whose cells these are; they may come from a transplant donor. This sequence joins TRBV6-1 and TRBJ2-7; 7 bases are shared with TRBD1. For the CDR3, the DNA is TGTGCCAGCAGCTTTGGGACAGCCTACGAGCAGTACTTC. Translation gives CASSFGTAYEQYF.